This entry concerns a single T cell receptor beta chain. Its antigen is still unknown. The record originates from a study of cytomegalovirus exposure and HLA in healthy donors. Use of 60 Vbeta and 13 Jbeta primers characterized the PCR. Generated by immunoSEQ multiplex PCR, the TCRdb table keeps only in-frame clones and is missing some. The sample records some 110,000 clones, roughly 83% being singletons. Overall study findings and caveats: Analyses of presence and absence presupposed an approximately uniform sequencing depth across donors.

CDR3 length equals 16 residues. V was clipped by 1 base and J by 3 bases; unmatched bases: 5. Germline loops: CDR1 MNHNS, CDR2 SASEGT. The source material was PBMCs. This clonotype was obtained from a woman under 30 in good health and CMV-seropositive. This chain links TRBV6-1 with TRBJ1-5; 8 positions agree with TRBD1. The CDR3 region has the DNA TGTGCCAGCAGTGAAGACGGGACAGGCATCAATCAGCCCCAGCATTTT. This encodes CASSEDGTGINQPQHF.